This passage covers 13 T cell receptor beta chains from one sample sequenced in a study of PD-1 blockade in mismatch repair-deficient tumors. Clones were read by immunoSEQ multiplex PCR, and TCRdb kept only the in-frame ones, dropping some. This table holds approximately 51,000 clones, 81% found once. The input for sequencing was peripheral blood, taken about 4.5 months after starting pembrolizumab. These receptors all come from an adult with mismatch repair-deficient cancer.

The chain joins TRBV11-3 to TRBJ1-2; no clear D gene. There are 12 residues in the CDR3. Per the germline V gene, CDR1 is SGHNT and CDR2 is YENEEA. Trimming cost V 4 bases and J 6 bases, with 9 bases left between them. The CDR3 nucleotides read TGTGCCAGCAGCTACGGGCTGAATGGCTACACCTTC. Residues: CASSYGLNGYTF.

V usage is TRBV28 and J usage is TRBJ2-5; D remains unclear. V shed 5 bases and J shed 0 bases, with 13 bases lying between them. There are 15 residues in the CDR3. Looked up from germline, CDR1 is MDHEN and CDR2 is SYDVKM. The CDR3 nucleotides read TGTGCCAGCAGTGCCCATCCTTTGTACCAAGAGACCCAGTACTTC. As protein: CASSAHPLYQETQYF. Variable domain in full (rest from reference TRBV28 and TRBJ2-5): DVKVTQSSRYLVKRTGEKVFLECVQDMDHENMFWYRQDPGLGLRLIYFSYDVKMKEKGDIPEGYSVSREKKERFSLILESASTNQTSMYLCASSAHPLYQETQYFGPGTRLLVL.

The rearrangement links TRBV14 to TRBJ2-5, with D perhaps TRBD1 (6 bases). This CDR3 is 17 amino acids long. Per the germline V gene, CDR1 is SGHDN and CDR2 is FVKESK. Trimming took 4 bases from V and 1 from J, leaving 19 bases between them. CDR3 sequence reads: CASSPLPTGTFQETQYF. Here the CDR3 DNA reads TGTGCCAGCAGCCCCCTCCCGACAGGAACATTCCAAGAGACCCAGTACTTC.

The J gene is TRBJ2-1, the V gene TRBV27, with TRBD1 as a possible D gene (6 bases). From germline, CDR1 is MNHEY and CDR2 SMNVEV (reference sequence). Trimming shortened V by 8 bases and J by 3 bases, and 11 bases separated the two germline ends. The CDR3 covers 13 residues. The CDR3 is CASGRTVYNEQFF. DNA for the CDR3: TGTGCCAGCGGCCGGACAGTCTACAATGAGCAGTTCTTC.

This clone occurred a few times. The chain uses TRBV5-1 and TRBJ2-2; unclear D gene. Between the trimmed V and J ends, which lost 0 bases and 3 bases, there was a span of 12 bases. The CDR3 consists of 16 residues. Germline V gene data show CDR1 as SGHRS and CDR2 as YFSETQ. CDR3 loop: CASSLGAAEDTGELFF. The CDR3 nucleotides read TGCGCCAGCAGCTTGGGTGCGGCAGAGGACACCGGGGAGCTGTTTTTT.

V is TRBV7-2 and J is TRBJ1-2, with no clear D. The CDR3 has 14 amino acids. Germline V gene lookup returns CDR1 SGHTA and CDR2 FQGNSA. V lost 1 base and J 4 bases, leaving 10 bases between the germline ends. The chain's CDR3 is CASSLDPGIYGYTF. The CDR3 region has the DNA TGTGCCAGCAGCTTAGATCCGGGGATCTATGGCTACACCTTC.

The chain joins TRBV29-1 to TRBJ1-4; 7 positions agree with TRBD1. Germline V gene sequence: CDR1 SQVTM, CDR2 ANQGSEA. J was trimmed by 2 bases and V by 2 bases; bases with no gene match: 2. The CDR3 runs 14 residues. The CDR3 nucleotides are TGCAGCGTTGAACAGGGGGACACTAATGAAAAACTGTTTTTT. Its protein product is CSVEQGDTNEKLFF.

The chain couples TRBV5-4 to TRBJ2-1; D perhaps matches TRBD2 (6 bases). V gave up 0 bases and J gave up 5 bases, with 18 bases separating them. CDR1 is SGHNT and CDR2 is YYREEE in the germline V gene (reference sequence). This CDR3 contains 17 residues. The CDR3 DNA reads TGTGCCAGCAGCTTGGCCTCTTTAGCGGTGAATAACAATGAGCAGTTCTTC. It codes for CASSLASLAVNNNEQFF.

This clone is labeled medium-sized. This sequence joins TRBV19 and TRBJ1-1; 9 bases are a match to TRBD1. Germline V gene sequence: CDR1 LNHDA, CDR2 SQIVND (reference sequence). CDR3 size: 16 residues. The V and J ends lost 9 bases and 0 bases, in that order; junction bases with no gene match: 11. The CDR3 loop is CASRFTGTGMNTEAFF. CDR3 in DNA: TGTGCCAGCAGATTCACCGGGACAGGGATGAACACTGAAGCTTTCTTT.

V gene TRBV6-5 combines with J gene TRBJ1-5; possibly TRBD1 for D (5 bases). The V gene's germline CDR1 is MNHEY and CDR2 SVGAGI. The CDR3 consists of 13 residues. The V gene lost 5 bases and the J gene lost 1 base, with 6 bases spanning the gap. This chain's CDR3 is CASSRGSNQPQHF. As DNA, the CDR3 is TGTGCCAGCAGTCGGGGGAGCAATCAGCCCCAGCATTTT.

Here the CDR3 reads CASSEGGLAGRLEQYF. The CDR3 bases are TGTGCCAGCAGTGAAGGAGGACTAGCGGGGCGGTTGGAGCAGTACTTC. The chain carries TRBV2 and TRBJ2-7; 12 nucleotides agree with TRBD2. The CDR3 totals 16 residues. Germline CDR1 is SNHLY and CDR2 is FYNNEI. The V segment lost 1 base and the J segment 7 bases; nucleotides outside the gene matches: 8.

The chain links TRBV5-6 to TRBJ1-5; possibly TRBD1 for D (6 bases). Trimming removed 1 base from V and 5 bases from J, with 10 bases in between. The CDR3 length is 14 residues. Germline V gene data show CDR1 as SGHDT and CDR2 as YYEEEE. In DNA form, the CDR3 reads TGTGCCAGCAGCTTGAGGCAGGGGCATCAGCCCCAGCATTTT. Its translation is CASSLRQGHQPQHF.

V is TRBV7-2 and J is TRBJ2-1; perhaps TRBD1 as D (6 bases). Trimming took off 6 bases at V and 4 bases at J, with 22 bases between the two ends. CDR3 size: 17 residues. CDR1 is SGHTA, CDR2 FQGNSA, per germline. CDR3 sequence (DNA): TGTGCCAGCAGATCTGGCGGACAGTTACCCAATTACAATGAGCAGTTCTTC. Protein: CASRSGGQLPNYNEQFF.